This TCR beta chain was retrieved from a study of blood T cell repertoires in COVID-19. In the study overall: Acute-phase and convalescent COVID-19 samples originated in the United States, Italy and Spain. PBMCs, B-cell-depleted T cells, or T cells were the source of the cDNA or gDNA that made up the material.

V dropped 3 bases and J dropped 3 bases, with 10 bases sitting between them. The CDR3 totals 14 residues. Germline loops: CDR1 SEHNR, CDR2 FQNEAQ (reference sequence). Clones were read by immunoSEQ multiplex PCR, and TCRdb kept only the in-frame ones, dropping some. The sample has fewer than 250,000 clones, around four fifths seen once; the top ten hold roughly 4.8%. Participants, roughly 18 to 90 years old, spanned under 30 US areas. The chain is built from TRBV7-9 and TRBJ2-3; weak D call: TRBD2 (5 bases). Sequences were obtained from PBMCs or T cells enriched from blood (not recorded which). The TCR originated in a woman aged 45-59 years who had been exposed to COVID-19. The CDR3 bases are TGTGCCAGCAGCTTCCCCGGCGGGACAGATACGCAGTATTTT. Its protein is CASSFPGGTDTQYF. Full variable domain (rest looked up from reference TRBV7-9 and TRBJ2-3): DTGVSQNPRHKITKRGQNVTFRCDPISEHNRLYWYRQTLGQGPEFLTYFQNEAQLEKSRLLSDRFSAERPKGSFSTLEIQRTEQGDSAMYLCASSFPGGTDTQYFGPGTRLTVL.